This T cell receptor (beta chain) was profiled in a study of Graves' ophthalmopathy and Graves' hyperthyroidism. Study-level findings and limits: With a specificity of around 76% and a sensitivity of 70.59%, the model predicted ophthalmopathy progression. Most expanded clonotypes from thyroid (those above 0.001 frequency) were also found in blood.

This clonotype has only a few counts. Its target is unknown. Per the germline V gene, CDR1 is KGHDR and CDR2 is SFDVKD. The CDR3 spans 16 residues. J was trimmed by 5 bases and V by 3 bases; bases with no gene match: 11. Enrollment excluded any patients with other autoimmune diseases, uncontrolled infections, pregnancy or lactation. Diagnoses were established from clinical symptoms, serum thyroxine, TRAb, thyroid ultrasound and orbital computed tomography. The sequenced template was RNA, covering the TCR beta CDR3 region. An initial RT-PCR round employing HTBI primers preceded a second-round multiplex PCR. TCRdb used MiXCR to reprocess the multiplex PCR reads, holding one entry per CDR3 protein. The repertoire holds around 520,000 distinct CDR3 sequences, with approximately 37% as singletons.

The origin of this receptor is an adult man with Graves' hyperthyroidism. Specimen: peripheral blood or thyroid tissue (not recorded which). The chain has TRBV24-1 and TRBJ2-5; TRBD2 matches at 7 bases. The CDR3 nucleotides read TGTGCCACCAGTGATCGCCTGGGCGGGAGTTTGGAGACCCAGTACTTC. Translating gives CATSDRLGGSLETQYF.